This T cell receptor beta chain emerged from a study of regulatory T cells in long-lasting Graves disease. CDR3 size: 15 residues. Looked up from germline, CDR1 is SGHAT and CDR2 is FQNNGV. V lost 4 bases and J lost 2; bases outside the gene matches: 5. Combining iRepertoire HTBI primers with Arm-PCR of CDR3 regions, the authors built TCR beta libraries. One entry per CDR3 protein results from TCRdb running MiXCR on the multiplex PCR reads. In the table there are 250,000 to 300,000 distinct CDR3 sequences, 18% of which are singletons. This clonotype was seen repeatedly, ten times or more. Time point of the sample: newly diagnosed GD, antithyroid drugs for less than 3 months. Making the TCR library involved RNA that had been extracted from PBMCs. The data also belong to a second study, concerning T cells in Graves' hyperthyroidism and ophthalmopathy.

This sequence joins TRBV11-2 and TRBJ1-5, with TRBD1 matching 7 bases. Source: peripheral blood mononuclear cells (PBMCs), taken at new diagnosis, from a patient treated with antithyroid drugs. This sequence was found in a woman younger than 45 with Graves disease. The CDR3 loop is CASSSDRVGNQPQHF. The DNA of the CDR3 is TGTGCCAGCAGCTCAGACAGGGTTGGCAATCAGCCCCAGCATTTT.